The 19 T cell receptor beta chains in this list originate from one sample, sequenced in a study of blood T cell repertoires in COVID-19. Produced via immunoSEQ multiplex PCR; TCRdb's table is partial and in-frame only. The table has 200,000 or so clones, 70% to 90% seen once. Sequenced input: peripheral blood. Source of these receptors: a woman older than 75 with acute or convalescent COVID-19.

In regard to this clone: One end of the junction does not line up with germline, which may come from a read error. The gene calls are TRBV20-1 and TRBJ1-4, with 11 bases fitting TRBD1. CDR3 length equals 11 residues. In germline, CDR1 is DFQATT, CDR2 SNEGSKA (reference sequence). The CDR3: CSARTGGNPIF. The DNA of the CDR3 is TGCAGTGCCAGGACAGGGGGCAATCCCATTTTT.

The J gene is TRBJ1-2, the V gene TRBV19, with a tentative D call TRBD1 (6 bases). Germline CDR1 LNHDA, CDR2 SQIVND (reference sequence). With 8 bases removed from V and 4 bases from J, the gap between germline ends came to 23 bases. The CDR3 sequence is 16 residues long. CDR3 nucleotides: TGTGCCAGTCAACCCCGGGGGGGCGGGGCAGGCTATGGCTACACCTTC. It is translated as CASQPRGGGAGYGYTF.

This sequence joins TRBV5-5 and TRBJ1-5; D unclear. Germline CDR1 reads SGHKS; CDR2 reads YYEKEE (reference sequence). With 0 bases removed from V and 0 bases from J, the gap between germline ends came to 7 bases. The CDR3 totals 15 residues. CDR3 coding DNA: TGTGCCAGCAGCTTGGATATCTATAGCAATCAGCCCCAGCATTTT. It yields the protein CASSLDIYSNQPQHF.

Comment on this clone: The same CDR3 can be traced to other DNA sequences in this sample. This sequence joins TRBV11-2 and TRBJ1-2; the D gene is possibly TRBD1 (6 bases). This CDR3 region has 13 residues. Germline lookup yields CDR1 SGHAT and CDR2 FQNNGV. Trimming shortened V by 5 bases and J by 2 bases, and 9 bases separated the two germline ends. CDR3 sequence reads: CASSPDSNYGYTF. DNA of the CDR3: TGTGCCAGCAGCCCGGACAGCAACTATGGCTACACCTTC.

The chain uses TRBV19 and TRBJ1-2, with 9 bases fitting TRBD1. Germline CDR1 is LNHDA and CDR2 is SQIVND (reference sequence). With V trimmed by 4 bases and J by 4 bases, 7 bases remained unmatched. This CDR3 has 15 amino acids. CDR3: CASSNYRGQIYGYTF. As DNA, the CDR3 is TGTGCCAGTAGTAATTACAGGGGGCAGATCTATGGCTACACCTTC.

J is TRBJ1-3 and V is TRBV6-1, with D tentatively TRBD1 (6 bases). Deletions cut 3 bases from V and 7 bases from J, with 19 bases between. The CDR3 length is 16 residues. The germline gives CDR1 MNHNS, CDR2 SASEGT. CDR3 bases: TGTGCCAGCAGTGATTCAGTGGGTCCTCAGGGGAACACCATATATTTT. Its protein product is CASSDSVGPQGNTIYF.

The chain recombines TRBV7-2 with TRBJ2-7, with D unclear. V lost 0 bases and J lost 4, with 7 bases in between. This CDR3 comprises 13 residues. In germline, CDR1 is SGHTA, CDR2 FQGNSA. The CDR3 coding sequence is TGTGCCAGCAGCTTAGCGAGAACGTACGAGCAGTACTTC. This encodes CASSLARTYEQYF.

The chain links TRBV7-3 to TRBJ1-1; no definite D call. V was pared by 8 bases and J by 1 base, with 8 bases between. Germline V gene sequence: CDR1 SGHTA, CDR2 FQGTGA. This CDR3 is 12 amino acids long. The CDR3 here is CASGTRNTEAFF. CDR3 nucleotide sequence: TGTGCCAGCGGTACGAGGAACACTGAAGCTTTCTTT.

The chain carries TRBV5-4 and TRBJ2-3; weak D call: TRBD2 (6 bases). V dropped 4 bases and J dropped 0 bases, with 15 bases sitting between them. The CDR3 is 16 amino acids. The V gene's germline CDR1 is SGHNT and CDR2 YYREEE (reference sequence). The CDR3 sequence is CASSGPTGTSTDTQYF. The DNA of the CDR3 is TGTGCCAGCAGCGGCCCTACCGGGACTAGCACAGATACGCAGTATTTT.

This sequence joins TRBV20-1 and TRBJ2-1; 7 bases align to TRBD2. The germline CDR1 and CDR2 sequences are DFQATT and SNEGSKA (reference sequence). Trimming took 3 bases from V and 8 from J; bases not matched to a gene: 10. CDR3 length: 14 residues. CDR3 sequence: CSASRDYPSDEQFF. DNA for the CDR3: TGCAGTGCTAGTCGGGACTACCCTTCGGATGAGCAGTTCTTC.

This chain connects TRBV9 to TRBJ1-6; D unresolved. Trimming left V 0 bases short and J 9 bases short, with 7 bases between. Germline CDR1 and CDR2: SGDLS and YYNGEE. The CDR3 length is 13 residues. The CDR3 region is CASSVDPVSPLHF. The CDR3 DNA is TGTGCCAGCAGCGTAGATCCGGTTTCACCCCTCCACTTT. Full variable domain (remainder filled in from reference TRBV9 and TRBJ1-6): DSGVTQTPKHLITATGQRVTLRCSPRSGDLSVYWYQQSLDQGLQFLIQYYNGEERAKGNILERFSAQQFPDLHSELNLSSLELGDSALYFCASSVDPVSPLHFGNGTRLTVT.

The V gene is TRBV7-9, the J gene TRBJ1-1; D gene uncertain. V was pared by 5 bases and J by 8 bases, with 18 bases between. Germline V gives CDR1 SEHNR, CDR2 FQNEAQ (reference sequence). This CDR3 is built from 14 residues. CDR3 DNA: TGTGCCAGCAGCCCACTCCACAGCTGGCAGGAAGCTTTCTTT. This encodes CASSPLHSWQEAFF. Supplemented by reference TRBV7-9 and TRBJ1-1, the full variable domain reads DTGVSQNPRHKITKRGQNVTFRCDPISEHNRLYWYRQTLGQGPEFLTYFQNEAQLEKSRLLSDRFSAERPKGSFSTLEIQRTEQGDSAMYLCASSPLHSWQEAFFGQGTRLTVV.

The chain is built from TRBV18 and TRBJ2-3, with TRBD2 matching 11 bases. Germline values: CDR1 KGHSH, CDR2 LQKENI. Unmatched junction bases numbered 7, after V lost 6 bases and J lost 5 bases. The CDR3 loop spans 15 amino acids. CDR3 residues: CASSLGLAVEDTQYF. CDR3 sequence (DNA): TGTGCCAGCTCCCTGGGACTAGCGGTGGAAGATACGCAGTATTTT.

V is TRBV7-9 and J is TRBJ1-4, with 10 bases that match TRBD1. Losses at the gene ends were 4 bases for V and 5 bases for J; bases not matched to a gene: 7. From germline, CDR1 is SEHNR and CDR2 FQNEAQ (reference sequence). The CDR3 has 16 residues. The CDR3 here is CASSSRGGQGNEKLFF. The DNA for the CDR3 is TGTGCCAGCAGCTCCCGAGGGGGACAGGGGAATGAAAAACTGTTTTTT.

This chain joins TRBV29-1 and TRBJ1-1; D not certain. V dropped 3 bases and J dropped 7 bases, with 12 bases sitting between them. The germline V gene has CDR1 SQVTM and CDR2 ANQGSEA. The CDR3 is made up of 12 amino acids. CDR3 in DNA: TGCAGCGTTGAGAAGGAGGGAGATGAAGCTTTCTTT. Protein sequence: CSVEKEGDEAFF. The full variable domain, with the rest looked up from reference TRBV29-1 and TRBJ1-1, is SAVISQKPSRDICQRGTSLTIQCQVDSQVTMMFWYRQQPGQSLTLIATANQGSEATYESGFVIDKFPISRPNLTFSTLTVSNMSPEDSSIYLCSVEKEGDEAFFGQGTRLTVV.

The J gene is TRBJ2-7, the V gene TRBV27; no firm D call. V was pared by 6 bases and J by 5 bases, with 11 bases between. Germline values: CDR1 MNHEY, CDR2 SMNVEV (reference sequence). The CDR3 covers 12 residues. This CDR3 reads CASSPSGDEQYF. DNA for the CDR3: TGTGCCAGCAGCCCGAGTGGTGACGAGCAGTACTTC.

V usage is TRBV21-1 and J usage is TRBJ2-1; the D call of TRBD1 is as the table states it, not checked on the DNA. TRBV21-1 is described as a pseudogene. This CDR3 has 22 residues. CDR3 sequence (DNA): TGTGCCAGCATCGCAGAAGTACAGGGCGTGTACGGTAAGATGAGCTCCTACAATGAGCAGTTCTTC. This gives the protein CASIAEVQGVYGKMSSYNEQFF.

J is TRBJ2-1 and V is TRBV28, with 13 bases that match TRBD2. V lost 5 bases, J lost 12 bases, and 13 bases stayed unmatched. CDR3 length: 16 residues. Per the germline V gene, CDR1 is MDHEN and CDR2 is SYDVKM. CDR3 sequence (DNA): TGTGCCAGCAGTCCGACTGGACTAGCGGGAGTAGTGGGGCAGTTCTTC. Translated, it gives CASSPTGLAGVVGQFF.

The gene calls are TRBV10-3 and TRBJ1-2, with 12 bases matching TRBD1. The CDR3 has 18 residues. Germline trimming cut 5 bases from V and 5 bases from J; bases unmatched to any gene: 15. Germline CDR1 is ENHRY and CDR2 is SYGVKD. Here the CDR3 reads CAISTTPGQGARGYGYTF. In DNA, the CDR3 is TGTGCCATCAGTACAACTCCGGGACAGGGGGCGCGGGGTTATGGCTACACCTTC.